This T cell receptor beta chain was recovered during a study of blood T cell repertoires in COVID-19. About the research overall: The United States, Italy and Spain provided the acute and convalescent COVID-19 samples. PBMCs, B-cell-depleted T cells, or T cells provided the cDNA or gDNA that made up the material.

CDR3 size: 15 residues. V lost 2 bases and J lost 3, with 15 bases in between. The germline V gene has CDR1 SGHKS and CDR2 YYEKEE (reference sequence). In the source study's methods: Reference gene primer amplification gave estimated nucleated cell counts. TCRdb's table, derived via immunoSEQ multiplex PCR, lists solely in-frame clones and lacks some. From that table come the V and J calls and clone size; the DNA was used to work out D and trimming. The sample shows around 56,000 clones, more than 60% of them seen only once. The genes are TRBV5-5 and TRBJ2-7, with D possibly being TRBD1 (6 bases). This clonotype was obtained from a woman between 65 and 79 years old with acute or convalescent COVID-19. Sequences were obtained from peripheral blood. The CDR3 sequence: CASSLGQSKGYEQYF. In nucleotides, the CDR3 is TGTGCCAGCAGCTTAGGACAGTCTAAGGGCTACGAGCAGTACTTC. The entire variable domain, with the rest obtained from reference TRBV5-5 and TRBJ2-7, is as follows: DAGVTQSPTHLIKTRGQQVTLRCSPISGHKSVSWYQQVLGQGPQFIFQYYEKEERGRGNFPDRFSARQFPNYSSELNVNALLLGDSALYLCASSLGQSKGYEQYFGPGTRLTVT.